The sequence of this T cell receptor (beta chain) was determined in a study of tumor-infiltrating lymphocytes in localized non-small cell lung cancer. This clone was observed a few times. The assay was immunoSEQ multiplex PCR, and TCRdb's table has in-frame clones only and misses some. This sample has 15,000 to 20,000 clones; 73% occur once, and the top ten carry 4.3%. This CDR3 has 16 amino acids. In germline, CDR1 is SQVTM, CDR2 ANQGSEA. Trimming cost V 1 base and J 3 bases, with 15 bases left between them. The sequencing sample was made of lung tumor tissue. The receptor was derived from a human donor with non-small cell lung cancer. The gene calls are TRBV29-1 and TRBJ1-4; D might be TRBD1 (5 bases). The CDR3 coding sequence is TGCAGCGTTGAAGTCGGGGGATACACGGCTAATGAAAAACTGTTTTTT. Translation: CSVEVGGYTANEKLFF.